Each of the 16 T cell receptor beta chains below was sequenced from the same sample in a study of neurological immune-mediated disorders. Time point described: technical triplicate 3. In TCRdb, the 5' RACE reads were re-called with MiXCR into one record per CDR3 protein. The profile shows 25,000 to 30,000 distinct CDR3 sequences, approximately 15% of them singletons. Source material: CD4+ T cells from blood. These receptor sequences come from a female donor with HTLV-1-associated myelopathy (HAM/TSP).

There are many counts of this clonotype. The V and J genes are TRBV5-1 and TRBJ1-1; TRBD1 might be the D (6 bases). Trimming took off 5 bases at V and 3 bases at J, with 8 bases between the two ends. The CDR3 is 12 amino acids. Germline assignment: CDR1 SGHRS and CDR2 YFSETQ. The CDR3 DNA reads as TGCGCCAGCAGATCAGGGGACACTGAAGCTTTCTTT. It specifies CASRSGDTEAFF.

The rearrangement links TRBV7-8 to TRBJ2-2; TRBD2 might be the D (6 bases). CDR1 SGHVS and CDR2 FQNEAQ come from the germline V gene. Trimming pared 6 bases from V and 4 bases from J, leaving 18 bases between. There are 16 residues in the CDR3. Written as DNA, the CDR3 is TGTGCCAGCAGAGGAGCGACTAGATCACCCACCGGGGAGCTGTTTTTT. It specifies CASRGATRSPTGELFF.

Worth noting for this clonotype: At one end, the junction sequence differs from germline, possibly due to a read error. The chain combines TRBV7-3 with TRBJ2-7; 8 bases align to TRBD2. This CDR3 comprises 14 residues. Germline V CDR1 and CDR2: SGHTA, FQGTGA. The CDR3 protein is CANSLAGFSYEQYF. The CDR3 region has the DNA TGTGCCAACAGCTTAGCGGGGTTTTCCTACGAGCAGTACTTC.

Remarks on this clonotype: A much larger clone sits a single nucleotide away, making a read error possible. In DNA form, the CDR3 reads TGTGCCAGCAGTTTAGGGGGGACAGGGAAGCGAGATACGCAGTATTTT. This sequence encodes CASSLGGTGKRDTQYF. The chain couples TRBV12-3 or TRBV12-4 to TRBJ2-3, with 9 bases matching TRBD1. J was trimmed by 5 bases and V by 1 base; bases with no gene match: 7. The CDR3 loop spans 16 amino acids.

This clonotype was counted ten times or more. The rearrangement joins TRBV5-1 to TRBJ1-2; tentative D call: TRBD1 (6 bases). This CDR3 is built from 15 residues. CDR1 is SGHRS and CDR2 is YFSETQ in the germline V gene. V lost 3 bases and J 4 bases, leaving 16 bases between the germline ends. CDR3 DNA: TGCGCCAGCAGCTCCTCAGGAGGGGGGGGCTATGGCTACACCTTC. Translation gives CASSSSGGGGYGYTF.

This clonotype was counted ten times or more. The rearrangement joins TRBV11-3 to TRBJ2-2; the match to TRBD2 covers 11 bases. The germline V gene encodes CDR1 SGHNT and CDR2 YENEEA. V was pared by 4 bases and J by 7 bases, with 14 bases of the junction left unmatched. There are 18 residues in the CDR3. CDR3 nucleotide sequence: TGTGCCAGCAGCTCCTTGGGGGTACTAGCGGGAGCTGACGGGGAGCTGTTTTTT. This translates into CASSSLGVLAGADGELFF. Full variable domain (outside the CDR3, taken from reference TRBV11-3 and TRBJ2-2): EAGVVQSPRYKIIEKKQPVAFWCNPISGHNTLYWYLQNLGQGPELLIRYENEEAVDDSQLPKDRFSAERLKGVDSTLKIQPAELGDSAVYLCASSSLGVLAGADGELFFGEGSRLTVL.

This clonotype is deemed medium-sized. The V call is TRBV21-1, the J call TRBJ1-1; TRBD1, the D gene given by the table, was not confirmed from the DNA. TRBV21-1 is assigned pseudogene status. The CDR3 covers 13 residues. The CDR3 DNA reads as TGTGCCAGCAGCAAAGACAGGGCCACTGAAGCTTTCTTT. Protein: CASSKDRATEAFF.

This clonotype was counted at least ten times. This chain uses TRBV5-1 with TRBJ2-3; weak D call: TRBD2 (6 bases). The length of the CDR3 is 14 residues. Germline V gives CDR1 SGHRS, CDR2 YFSETQ. Trimming stripped 2 bases from V and 5 bases from J, with 12 bases between. The CDR3 loop is CASSFGSGGDTQYF. Here the CDR3 DNA reads TGCGCCAGCAGCTTCGGGAGCGGCGGAGATACGCAGTATTTT. Complete variable domain (other parts from reference TRBV5-1 and TRBJ2-3): KAGVTQTPRYLIKTRGQQVTLSCSPISGHRSVSWYQQTPGQGLQFLFEYFSETQRNKGNFPGRFSGRQFSNSRSEMNVSTLELGDSALYLCASSFGSGGDTQYFGPGTRLTVL.

This clonotype was counted at least ten times. The V and J genes are TRBV6-2 or TRBV6-3 and TRBJ1-1; 9 bases are a match to TRBD1. Germline V gives CDR1 MNHEY, CDR2 SVGEGT. V dropped 0 bases and J dropped 11; count of bases not matched to a gene: 4. The CDR3 is made up of 13 amino acids. CDR3 residues: CASSYSRTGGAFF. Written as DNA, the CDR3 is TGTGCCAGCAGTTACTCGCGAACAGGGGGCGCTTTCTTT.

This clonotype was counted at least ten times. V usage is TRBV9 and J usage is TRBJ2-2, with D possibly being TRBD1 (5 bases). In germline, CDR1 is SGDLS, CDR2 YYNGEE. V lost 3 bases and J 4 bases, leaving 10 bases between the germline ends. This CDR3 is built from 14 residues. This CDR3 reads CASSAPGRTGELFF. The CDR3 DNA follows: TGTGCCAGCAGCGCCCCAGGGCGCACCGGGGAGCTGTTTTTT.

The table lists this clonotype with many counts. The chain couples TRBV7-2 to TRBJ2-2, with a possible D match to TRBD2 (7 bases). The germline V and J ends were trimmed by 4 bases and 3 bases, with 12 bases remaining between them. There are 15 residues in the CDR3. Germline CDR1 is SGHTA and CDR2 is FQGNSA. The CDR3 sequence: CASSYGGADTGELFF. The CDR3 DNA is TGTGCCAGCAGCTATGGGGGGGCGGACACCGGGGAGCTGTTTTTT. The full variable domain, completed using reference TRBV7-2 and TRBJ2-2, is GAGVSQSPSNKVTEKGKDVELRCDPISGHTALYWYRQSLGQGLEFLIYFQGNSAPDKSGLPSDRFSAERTGGSVSTLTIQRTQQEDSAVYLCASSYGGADTGELFFGEGSRLTVL.

This clonotype was detected ten times or more. This rearrangement joins TRBV4-2 to TRBJ2-1; D may match TRBD1 or TRBD2 (6 bases each). Trimming took off 0 bases at V and 8 bases at J, with 17 bases between the two ends. This CDR3 has 16 residues. Germline values: CDR1 LGHNA, CDR2 YNFKEQ. The CDR3: CASSQETRGPTDEQFF. The DNA of the CDR3 is TGTGCCAGCAGCCAAGAGACCCGGGGGCCCACGGATGAGCAGTTCTTC.

In this sample, this clonotype turned up many times. The rearrangement links TRBV5-1 to TRBJ2-6; 8 bases map to TRBD1. The CDR3 is 17 residues long. Germline lookup yields CDR1 SGHRS and CDR2 YFSETQ. J gave up 0 bases and V 6 bases, and 8 bases lay outside the gene matches. The chain's CDR3 is CASTPHTGGSGANVLTF. For the CDR3, the DNA is TGCGCCAGCACCCCACACACAGGGGGCTCTGGGGCCAACGTCCTGACTTTC.

This clonotype was counted many times. The chain uses TRBV20-1 and TRBJ2-1; D might be TRBD2 (6 bases). Germline V lookup: CDR1 DFQATT, CDR2 SNEGSKA (reference sequence). The CDR3 spans 16 residues. V was trimmed by 1 base and J by 4 bases, leaving 17 bases between them. This chain's CDR3 is CSARALGRGVYNEQFF. The CDR3 nucleotides are TGCAGTGCTAGAGCGTTAGGGCGCGGGGTTTACAATGAGCAGTTCTTC.

The table lists this clonotype with many counts. The V call is TRBV7-2, the J call TRBJ2-1, with D uncertain. The ends were cut back, 5 bases at V and 9 bases at J, with 14 bases in the middle. Germline CDR1 reads SGHTA; CDR2 reads FQGNSA. CDR3 length: 13 amino acids. For the CDR3, the DNA is TGTGCCAGCAGCCCTGGACCGAATCGTGAGCAGTTCTTC. Translated: CASSPGPNREQFF.

This clonotype was seen a few times. This chain links TRBV20-1 with TRBJ2-1; a possible D gene is TRBD2 (7 bases). The CDR3 has 14 amino acids. Trimming pared 6 bases from V and 7 bases from J, leaving 19 bases between. Germline CDR1 DFQATT, CDR2 SNEGSKA (reference sequence). The CDR3: CSARGAWGGNEQFF. The CDR3 DNA follows: TGCAGTGCCCGGGGGGCGTGGGGAGGGAATGAGCAGTTCTTC.